This T cell receptor beta chain originates from a study of control samples from healthy donors and cancer patients. J gave up 5 bases and V 1 base, and 5 bases lay outside the gene matches. This CDR3 region has 15 residues. Germline loops: CDR1 MGHDK, CDR2 SYGVNS. The table came from immunoSEQ multiplex PCR; TCRdb's copy has only in-frame clones and leaves some out. The sample records around 140,000 clones, around 94% being singletons. The origin of this receptor is a man aged 35-49 years in good health. The rearrangement joins TRBV25-1 to TRBJ1-1; 9 bases line up with TRBD1. Specimen: blood. The CDR3 DNA reads TGTGCCAGCAGTGAATCGGGGACAGGGAATACTGAAGCTTTCTTT. It translates to CASSESGTGNTEAFF.